This paragraph reports one T cell receptor beta chain. Every one of the donors was a Caucasian adult that lived in Nashville, Tennessee. This entry is derived from a study of shared clonotypes between healthy human individuals. Clones were sequenced by immunoSEQ multiplex PCR, and TCRdb holds only the in-frame ones, with some missing. The table has a few million clones, approximately 92% seen once. Germline assignment: CDR1 SGHTA and CDR2 FQGNSA. This CDR3 has 14 residues. V lost 1 base and J lost 1, with 8 bases in between. The J gene is TRBJ2-7, the V gene TRBV7-2; D is undetermined. This receptor was obtained from a man aged 18 to 35 in good health. Material for sequencing was naive CD4+ T cells sorted from blood. Indicated subset: CD45RA+ positively selected. CDR3 bases: TGTGCCAGCAGCTTAGTTGCCAATTCCTACGAGCAGTACTTC. This gives the protein CASSLVANSYEQYF.